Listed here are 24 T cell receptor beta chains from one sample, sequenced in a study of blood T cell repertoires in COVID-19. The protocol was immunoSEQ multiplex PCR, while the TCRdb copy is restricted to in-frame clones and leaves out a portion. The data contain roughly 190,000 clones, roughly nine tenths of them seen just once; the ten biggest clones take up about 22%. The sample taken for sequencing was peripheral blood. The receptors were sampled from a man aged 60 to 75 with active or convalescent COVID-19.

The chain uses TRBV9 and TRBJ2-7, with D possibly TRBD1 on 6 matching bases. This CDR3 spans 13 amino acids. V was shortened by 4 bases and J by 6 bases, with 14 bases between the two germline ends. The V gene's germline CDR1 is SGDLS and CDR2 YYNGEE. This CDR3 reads CASSSRDKTEQYF. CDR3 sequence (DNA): TGTGCCAGCAGCTCCCGGGACAAGACCGAGCAGTACTTC.

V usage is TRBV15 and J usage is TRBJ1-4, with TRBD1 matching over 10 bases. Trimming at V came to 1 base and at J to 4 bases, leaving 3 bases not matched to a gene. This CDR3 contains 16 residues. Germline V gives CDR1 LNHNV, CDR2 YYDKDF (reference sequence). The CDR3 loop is CATSRGDRGHNEKLFF. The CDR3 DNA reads TGTGCCACCAGCAGAGGGGACAGGGGACATAATGAAAAACTGTTTTTT. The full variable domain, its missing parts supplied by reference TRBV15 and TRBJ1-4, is DAMVIQNPRYQVTQFGKPVTLSCSQTLNHNVMYWYQQKSSQAPKLLFHYYDKDFNNEADTPDNFQSRRPNTSFCFLDIRSPGLGDTAMYLCATSRGDRGHNEKLFFGSGTQLSVL.

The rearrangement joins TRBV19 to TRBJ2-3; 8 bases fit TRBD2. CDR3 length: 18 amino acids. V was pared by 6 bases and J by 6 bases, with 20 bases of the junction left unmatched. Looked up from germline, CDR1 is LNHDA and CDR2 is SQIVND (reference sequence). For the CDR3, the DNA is TGTGCCAGTAGCTACAACTTCCCGGGACTAGGGGTTTCTGATACGCAGTATTTT. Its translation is CASSYNFPGLGVSDTQYF.

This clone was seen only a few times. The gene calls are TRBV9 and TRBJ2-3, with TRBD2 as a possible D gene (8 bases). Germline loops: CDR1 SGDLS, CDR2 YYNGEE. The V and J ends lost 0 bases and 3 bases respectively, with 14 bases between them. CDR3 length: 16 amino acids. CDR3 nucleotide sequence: TGTGCCAGCAGCGTAGGAGGGGGCGGGGGGACAGATACGCAGTATTTT. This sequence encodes CASSVGGGGGTDTQYF.

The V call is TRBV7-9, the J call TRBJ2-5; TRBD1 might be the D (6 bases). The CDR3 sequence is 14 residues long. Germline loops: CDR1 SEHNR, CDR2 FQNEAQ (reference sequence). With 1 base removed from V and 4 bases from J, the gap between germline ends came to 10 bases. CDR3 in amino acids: CASSLVAGVETQYF. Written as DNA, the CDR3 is TGTGCCAGCAGCTTAGTAGCAGGGGTAGAGACCCAGTACTTC.

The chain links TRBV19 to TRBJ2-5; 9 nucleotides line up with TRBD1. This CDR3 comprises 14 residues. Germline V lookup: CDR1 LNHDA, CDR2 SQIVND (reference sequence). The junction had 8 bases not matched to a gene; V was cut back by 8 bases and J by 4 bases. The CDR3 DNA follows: TGTGCCAGTCAAGCCCCGGACAGGGGAGAGACCCAGTACTTC. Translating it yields CASQAPDRGETQYF.

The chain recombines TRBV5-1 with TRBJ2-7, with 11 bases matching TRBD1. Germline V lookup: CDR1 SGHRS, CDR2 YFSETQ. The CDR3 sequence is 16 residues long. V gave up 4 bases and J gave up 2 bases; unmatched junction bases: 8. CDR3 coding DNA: TGCGCCAGCAGCCTACTACCGGGACAGGGGGCCTACGAGCAGTACTTC. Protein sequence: CASSLLPGQGAYEQYF.

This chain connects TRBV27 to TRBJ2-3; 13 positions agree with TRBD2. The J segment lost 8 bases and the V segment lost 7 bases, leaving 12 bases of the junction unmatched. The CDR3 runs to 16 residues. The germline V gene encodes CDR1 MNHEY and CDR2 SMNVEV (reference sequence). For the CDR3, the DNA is TGTGCCAGCATTCCGACTAGCGGGGGGCCCACATTTACGCAGTATTTT. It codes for CASIPTSGGPTFTQYF.

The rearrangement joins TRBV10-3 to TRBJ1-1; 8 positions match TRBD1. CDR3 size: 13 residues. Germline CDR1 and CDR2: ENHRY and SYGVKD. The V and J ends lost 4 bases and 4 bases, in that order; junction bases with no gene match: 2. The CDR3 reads CAISVDRGTEAFF. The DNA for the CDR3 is TGTGCCATCAGTGTTGACAGGGGCACTGAAGCTTTCTTT.

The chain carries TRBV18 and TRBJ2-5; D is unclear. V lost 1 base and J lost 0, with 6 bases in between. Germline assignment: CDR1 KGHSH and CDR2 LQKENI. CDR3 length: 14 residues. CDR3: CASSPRRDQETQYF. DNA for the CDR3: TGTGCCAGCTCACCACGCCGGGACCAAGAGACCCAGTACTTC.

CDR3 amino acids: CASRRGSGTDTQYF. The CDR3 nucleotides read TGCGCCAGCCGACGGGGGAGCGGCACAGATACGCAGTATTTT. J is TRBJ2-3 and V is TRBV5-1; TRBD2 is a possible D gene (6 bases). Trimming removed 7 bases from V and 1 base from J, with 13 bases in between. The V gene's germline CDR1 is SGHRS and CDR2 YFSETQ. The CDR3 covers 14 residues. Filled out from reference TRBV5-1 and TRBJ2-3, the complete variable domain reads KAGVTQTPRYLIKTRGQQVTLSCSPISGHRSVSWYQQTPGQGLQFLFEYFSETQRNKGNFPGRFSGRQFSNSRSEMNVSTLELGDSALYLCASRRGSGTDTQYFGPGTRLTVL.

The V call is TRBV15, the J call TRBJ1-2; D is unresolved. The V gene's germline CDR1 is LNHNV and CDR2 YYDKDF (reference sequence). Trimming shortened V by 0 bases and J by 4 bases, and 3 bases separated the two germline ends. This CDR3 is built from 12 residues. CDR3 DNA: TGTGCCACCAGCAGAGATATCTATGGCTACACCTTC. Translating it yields CATSRDIYGYTF.

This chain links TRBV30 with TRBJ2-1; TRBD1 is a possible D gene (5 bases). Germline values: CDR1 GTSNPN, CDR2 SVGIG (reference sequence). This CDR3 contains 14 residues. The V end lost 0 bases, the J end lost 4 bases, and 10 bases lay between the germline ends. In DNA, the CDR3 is TGTGCCTGGAGTGTACTTGGGGCTTACAATGAGCAGTTCTTC. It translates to CAWSVLGAYNEQFF.

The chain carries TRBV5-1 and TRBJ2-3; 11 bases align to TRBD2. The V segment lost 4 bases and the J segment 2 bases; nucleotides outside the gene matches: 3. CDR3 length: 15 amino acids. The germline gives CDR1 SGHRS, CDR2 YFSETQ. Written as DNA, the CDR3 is TGCGCCAGCAGCCAACTAGCGGGGGCCACAGATACGCAGTATTTT. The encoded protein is CASSQLAGATDTQYF.

The CDR3 DNA is TGTGCCAGCAGCCCCCGGGGTAGCATCCTCTACAATGAGCAGTTCTTC. It translates to CASSPRGSILYNEQFF. The rearrangement uses TRBV11-2 and TRBJ2-1; the D gene is possibly TRBD2 (5 bases). Trimming removed 5 bases from V and 3 bases from J, with 17 bases in between. The CDR3 contains 16 residues. The germline V gene has CDR1 SGHAT and CDR2 FQNNGV.

CDR3 in amino acids: CASSISGTSGGVSGANVLTF. CDR3 DNA sequence: TGTGCCAGTAGTATCTCCGGGACTAGCGGGGGGGTCTCTGGGGCCAACGTCCTGACTTTC. The V and J genes are TRBV19 and TRBJ2-6; 16 bases match TRBD2. V lost 3 bases and J lost 0; bases outside the gene matches: 5. This CDR3 has 20 amino acids. Germline-derived CDR1 and CDR2 are LNHDA and SQIVND (reference sequence).

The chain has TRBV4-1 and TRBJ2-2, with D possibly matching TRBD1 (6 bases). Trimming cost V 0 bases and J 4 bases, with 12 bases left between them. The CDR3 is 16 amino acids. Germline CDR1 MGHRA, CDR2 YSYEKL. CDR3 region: CASSQEGAGRTGELFF. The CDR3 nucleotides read TGCGCCAGCAGCCAAGAGGGGGCAGGGCGCACCGGGGAGCTGTTTTTT.

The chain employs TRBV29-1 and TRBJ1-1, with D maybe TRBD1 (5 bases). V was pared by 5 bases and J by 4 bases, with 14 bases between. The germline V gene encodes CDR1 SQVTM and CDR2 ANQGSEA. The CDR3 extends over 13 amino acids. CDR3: CSVHFGGATEAFF. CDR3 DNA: TGCAGCGTTCACTTCGGGGGTGCCACTGAAGCTTTCTTT.

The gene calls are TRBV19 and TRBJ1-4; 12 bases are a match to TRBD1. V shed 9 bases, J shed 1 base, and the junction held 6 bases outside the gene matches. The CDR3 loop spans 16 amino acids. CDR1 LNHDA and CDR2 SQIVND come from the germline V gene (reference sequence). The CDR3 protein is CASRDRGLVTNEKLFF. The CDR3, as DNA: TGTGCCAGCCGGGACAGGGGGCTAGTAACTAATGAAAAACTGTTTTTT.

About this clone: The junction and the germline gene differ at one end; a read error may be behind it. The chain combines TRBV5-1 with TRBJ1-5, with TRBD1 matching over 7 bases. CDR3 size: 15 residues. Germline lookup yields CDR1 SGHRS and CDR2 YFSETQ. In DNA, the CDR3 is TGCACCAGCAGCTTGGGGACAGATTCTTATCAGCCCCAGCATTTT. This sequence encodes CTSSLGTDSYQPQHF.

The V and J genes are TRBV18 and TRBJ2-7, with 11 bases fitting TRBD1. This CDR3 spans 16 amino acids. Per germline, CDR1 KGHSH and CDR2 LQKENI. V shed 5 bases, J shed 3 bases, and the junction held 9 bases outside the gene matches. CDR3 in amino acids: CASSGRTGGANYEQYF. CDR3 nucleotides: TGTGCCAGCTCAGGTAGGACAGGGGGCGCGAACTACGAGCAGTACTTC.

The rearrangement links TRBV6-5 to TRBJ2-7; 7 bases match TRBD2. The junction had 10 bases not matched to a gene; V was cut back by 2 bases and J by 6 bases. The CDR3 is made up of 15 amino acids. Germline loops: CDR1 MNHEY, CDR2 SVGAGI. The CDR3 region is CASSYRLLTGGEQYF. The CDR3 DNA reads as TGTGCCAGCAGTTACCGACTCCTCACGGGAGGCGAGCAGTACTTC.

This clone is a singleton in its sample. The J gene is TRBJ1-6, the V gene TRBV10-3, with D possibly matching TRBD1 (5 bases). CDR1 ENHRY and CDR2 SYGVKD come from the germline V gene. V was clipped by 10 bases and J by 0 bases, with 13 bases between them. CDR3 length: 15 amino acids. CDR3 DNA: TGTGCCACGACGGGGGTGAGCTCCTATAATTCACCCCTCCACTTT. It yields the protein CATTGVSSYNSPLHF.

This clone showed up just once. The DNA for the CDR3 is TGTGCCAGCAGCGTAAAAGGCGGACTGAACACCGGGGAGCTGTTTTTT. Protein sequence: CASSVKGGLNTGELFF. The rearrangement uses TRBV9 and TRBJ2-2; D is possibly TRBD2 (5 bases). Germline-derived CDR1 and CDR2 are SGDLS and YYNGEE. V was cut by 1 base and J by 1 base, with 11 bases left in between. This CDR3 region has 16 residues.